This TCR beta chain was observed in a study of blood T cell repertoires in COVID-19. As for the study in general: Sites in the United States, Italy and Spain provided acute and convalescent COVID-19 samples.

TCRdb's copy holds only in-frame clones and misses some; the assay was immunoSEQ multiplex PCR. The data hold 80,000 to 95,000 clones, with roughly 85% observed a single time. V gave up 5 bases and J gave up 1 base, with 15 bases separating them. The CDR3 is 15 residues long. In germline, CDR1 is MNHEY, CDR2 SVGAGI. The V gene is TRBV6-5, the J gene TRBJ2-7; a weak D match, TRBD2 (6 bases). This TCR came from an older man with acute or convalescent COVID-19. Sequencing used peripheral blood. DNA of the CDR3: TGTGCCAGCAGTAGACCGACTAGGGGATCCTACGAGCAGTACTTC. Translating it yields CASSRPTRGSYEQYF.